Here is one T cell receptor beta chain with its context. Its target is not known. This specimen comes from a study of vaccination and CD4 T cells after COVID-19. Overall study context: Post-vaccine sampling followed dose two by a median roughly 65 days (range 14 to 241).

The Oncomine TCR Beta short-read assay generated sequence data from the DNA of cultured CD4+ T cells. MiXCR, run by TCRdb on the PCR reads, gives a single entry per CDR3 protein. The top ten clones hold 15% to 20% of a sample with around 15,000 distinct CDR3 sequences, about half of them seen once. The treatment is: roughly 11-day PBMC culture with coronavirus spike peptide pools or control peptides (ViraFEST assay). ViraFEST used peptide pools to expand antigen-specific T cells and subsequently sequenced their TCRs. Study conclusions and caveats: Spike mono-reactivity was shown by 304 of 307 vaccine-specific clones in convalescent patients.

V shed 6 bases and J shed 1 base, with 10 bases lying between them. The CDR3 contains 13 residues. Germline CDR1 LGHNA, CDR2 YNFKEQ. J is TRBJ2-7 and V is TRBV4-2, with D unclear. The sequenced sample was CD4+ T cells from blood, cultured in vitro, obtained before SARS-CoV-2 vaccination. This TCR derives from a human donor who had recovered from COVID-19. CDR3: CASSRHGSYEQYF. In DNA, the CDR3 is TGTGCCAGCAGTCGTCATGGATCCTACGAGCAGTACTTC.